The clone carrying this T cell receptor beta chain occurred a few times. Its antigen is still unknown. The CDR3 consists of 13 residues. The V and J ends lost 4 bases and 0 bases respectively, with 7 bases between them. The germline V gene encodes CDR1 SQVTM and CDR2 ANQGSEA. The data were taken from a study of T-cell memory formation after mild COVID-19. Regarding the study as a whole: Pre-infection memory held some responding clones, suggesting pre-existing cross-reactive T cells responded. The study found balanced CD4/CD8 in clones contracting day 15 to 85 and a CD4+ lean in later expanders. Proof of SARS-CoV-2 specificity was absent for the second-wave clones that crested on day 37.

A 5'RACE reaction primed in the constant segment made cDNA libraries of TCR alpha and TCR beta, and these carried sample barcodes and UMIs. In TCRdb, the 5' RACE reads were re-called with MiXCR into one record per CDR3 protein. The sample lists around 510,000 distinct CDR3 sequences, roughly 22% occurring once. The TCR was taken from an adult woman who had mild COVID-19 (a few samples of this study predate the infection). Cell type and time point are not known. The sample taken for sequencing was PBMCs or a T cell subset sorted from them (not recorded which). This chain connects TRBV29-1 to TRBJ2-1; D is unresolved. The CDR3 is CSVVVSSYNEQFF. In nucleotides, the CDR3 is TGCAGCGTTGTTGTCAGCTCCTACAATGAGCAGTTCTTC.